The present T cell receptor (beta chain) was sequenced within a study of blood T cell repertoires in COVID-19. On the study more broadly: Donors in the United States, Italy and Spain gave samples during acute or convalescent COVID-19. PBMCs, B-cell-depleted T cells, or T cells were the source of the cDNA or gDNA that made up the material.

Under the authors' procedure: Using reference gene primer amplification, nucleated cell counts were estimated. The data were produced by immunoSEQ multiplex PCR, yet TCRdb's version contains in-frame clones alone and is incomplete. V, J and clone size are taken as reported in that table, and D and trimming were inferred from the DNA itself. The sample holds 200,000 to 250,000 clones; nearly 90% are singletons and the top ten take about 12%. The CDR3 consists of 16 residues. The V gene's germline CDR1 is SGHDN and CDR2 FVKESK. V dropped 0 bases and J dropped 5; count of bases not matched to a gene: 7.

Sequencing input: peripheral blood. This clonotype was obtained from a woman aged 18-29 years who had recovered from COVID-19. The gene calls are TRBV14 and TRBJ2-3; 8 bases map to TRBD2. The CDR3 DNA follows: TGTGCCAGCAGCCAAGAACCGGGACTAGTTGAAGATACGCAGTATTTT. As protein: CASSQEPGLVEDTQYF.